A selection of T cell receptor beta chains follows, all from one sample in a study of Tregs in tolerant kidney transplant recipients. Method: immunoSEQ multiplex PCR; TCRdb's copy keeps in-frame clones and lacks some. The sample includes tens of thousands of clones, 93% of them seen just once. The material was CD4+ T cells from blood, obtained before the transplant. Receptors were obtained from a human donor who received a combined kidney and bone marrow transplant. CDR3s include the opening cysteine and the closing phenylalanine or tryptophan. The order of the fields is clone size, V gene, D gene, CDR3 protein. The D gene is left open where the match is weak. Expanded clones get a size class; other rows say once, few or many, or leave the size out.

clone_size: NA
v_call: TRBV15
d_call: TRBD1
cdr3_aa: CATSRGITGARTGELFF

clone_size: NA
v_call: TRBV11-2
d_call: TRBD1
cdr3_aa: CASSPIGRRQGATYEQYF

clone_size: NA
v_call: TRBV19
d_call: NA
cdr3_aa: CASSMSGEETQYF

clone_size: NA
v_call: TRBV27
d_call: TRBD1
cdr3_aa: CASSLRTGNEQYF

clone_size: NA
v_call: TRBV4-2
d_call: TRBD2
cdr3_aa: CASSETSGGQYSYEQYF

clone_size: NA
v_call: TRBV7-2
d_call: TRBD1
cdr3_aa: CASSLTGGVDYGYTF

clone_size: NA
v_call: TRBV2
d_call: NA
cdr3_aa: CASSVDLSTDTQYF

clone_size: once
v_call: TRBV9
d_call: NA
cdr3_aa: CASSVASGTNSGQPQHF

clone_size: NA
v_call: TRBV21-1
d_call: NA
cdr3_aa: CASSIRERVLCYGYTF

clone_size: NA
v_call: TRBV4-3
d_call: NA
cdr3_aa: CASSPRGLLGYNEQFF

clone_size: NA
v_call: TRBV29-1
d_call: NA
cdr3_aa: CSVIQGGNQPQHF

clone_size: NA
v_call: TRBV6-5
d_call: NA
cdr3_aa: CASSIGRDYNSPLHF

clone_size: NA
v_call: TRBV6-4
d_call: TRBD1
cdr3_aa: CASSVEGAVNEQFF

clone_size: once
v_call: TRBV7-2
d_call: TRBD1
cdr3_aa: CASSLEYGTGNQPQHF

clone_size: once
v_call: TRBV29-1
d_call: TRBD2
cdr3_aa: CSVDGGRALADTQYF

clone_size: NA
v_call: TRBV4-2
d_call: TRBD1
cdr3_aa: CASSQLTGADTQYF

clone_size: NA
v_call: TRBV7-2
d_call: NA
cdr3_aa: CASSLEATRTATYEQYF

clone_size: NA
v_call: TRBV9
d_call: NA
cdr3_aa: CASSVGLSQETQYF

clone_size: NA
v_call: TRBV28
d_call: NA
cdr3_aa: CASSLGGQNEKLFF

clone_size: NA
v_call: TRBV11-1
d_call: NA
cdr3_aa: CASSLDRELMYF

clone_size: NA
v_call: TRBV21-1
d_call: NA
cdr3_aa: CASSNPCQLAGETDTQYF

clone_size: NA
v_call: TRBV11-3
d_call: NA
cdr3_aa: CASSQPGHQNTEAFF

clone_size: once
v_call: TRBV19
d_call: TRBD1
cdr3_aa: CASTPRRAGGSPLHF

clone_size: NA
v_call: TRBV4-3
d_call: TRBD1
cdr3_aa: CASSQNPGQGAGYTF

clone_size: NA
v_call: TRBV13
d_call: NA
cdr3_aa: CASTLQGVARDEQYF

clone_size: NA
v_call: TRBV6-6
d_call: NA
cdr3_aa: CASSYWGGNQPQHF

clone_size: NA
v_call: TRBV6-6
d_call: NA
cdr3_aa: CATRTATDTQYF